The entry below describes one T cell receptor (beta chain). What this receptor recognizes is not known. No much larger clonotype is one base removed from it; base qualities were not supplied. Using the deep immunoSEQ assay, TCR CDR3 regions were amplified from genomic DNA by multiplex PCR. Extracted genomic DNA from each cell subset was distributed evenly across all wells of several immunoSEQ 96-well plates, and each plate was treated as a replicate. For sorted subsets, approximately 210 ng genomic DNA, equal to tens of thousands of T cell genomes, was loaded into each replicate PCR. Purified libraries were quantified with a Qubit 3.0 fluorometer, sized on a Bioanalyzer 2100, and re-quantified with the KAPA Library Quantification kit. Every immunoSEQ 96-well plate was sequenced on a separate single-read 150-cycle Illumina NextSeq 550 flow cell. Per the authors' processing: The immunoSEQ output contained only junctional sequences without quality scores, so filtering could not match that applied to full-length reads. Sequences were annotated with PyIR, a Python wrapper for IgBLAST v1.9, and V/J genes and CDR3 were assigned using IMGT germline references. Any read was removed if the V/J assignment was weak (E-value above 1e-6), the CDR3 was missing, or the read contained stop codons, out-of-frame junctions, or ambiguous translated residues. V3J clonotypes were defined by identical inferred V gene, J gene, and CDR3 amino acid sequence. Percentage overlap between repertoires was computed as shared unique clonotypes divided by the size of the smaller repertoire. Three approaches were used to assess repertoire richness: RTK rarefaction, the Chao1 estimator, and Recon v2.1 estimates of unobserved clonotypes. Generation probabilities for all TCRbeta clonotypes obtained by the gDNA method from a handful of donors were computed using OLGA. Sourced from immuneACCESS, this table was stored by TCRdb with only in-frame sequences that have V and J called. A share of the clones is absent; for the studies checked, an unresolved V gene accounts for under half, and the remainder has no known explanation. V and J calls plus clone size are reproduced from that table; the DNA served to infer D and trimming. The table for this sample lists about 2,200,000 clones; about 92% of them were counted only once. The ten largest clones represent roughly 1.7% of the sample.

These data originate in a study of shared clonotypes between healthy human individuals (dated by TCRdb to the early 2020s). For the wider study: A couple of women and a few men aged 18 to 49 years were included in the cohort. Between about 0.94 and 8.9 billion PBMCs per donor were obtained by leukapheresis. For each donor, CD4 naive and CD4 memory were each run on three plates, CD8 naive on two plates, and CD8 memory on one plate. To estimate repertoire size and how much clonotypes are shared between individuals, the study performed deep sequencing of blood TCR repertoires from five healthy adults. Different laboratories and diverse techniques were used to prepare libraries and sequence TCR repertoires, to increase sequencing depth and limit assay-specific biases. Here is what the overall study found, with its caveats: Rarefaction of sorted-subset datasets indicated incomplete sequencing despite the large sequencing depth. Higher generation probabilities were observed for clonotypes shared by all four sorted-subset donors than for non-shared clonotypes. The small number of donors limited the genetic and exposure-history diversity represented. Larger estimated clonotype richness was generally found for naive subsets than for memory subsets. Pairwise subsampling led to the expectation that sequencing depth would affect the degree of clonotype sharing among donors. When a handful of donors were compared, the shared fraction of clonotypes was about 5% for naive CD4, around 3.5% for naive CD8, 2% to 2.5% for memory CD4, and roughly 0.43% for memory CD8. Sampling was restricted to blood, and TCR repertoires in tissues likely differ from the TCR repertoires found in blood.

CD8 naive samples consisted of CD45RO-negative cells that were positively selected for CCR7, yielding a CD45RA+CCR7+ population without TemRA cells. Donors were healthy HIV-negative adults with no recently reported acute infections or vaccinations. Every donor was a Caucasian adult living in Nashville, Tennessee, USA. Blood was obtained by leukapheresis, after which PBMCs were separated by Ficoll-Histopaque density gradient centrifugation and cryopreserved in liquid nitrogen vapor phase. Analytical flow cytometry was used to check the purity and quantity of each magnetically sorted T cell population. Genomic DNA was isolated from every sorted fraction and measured by UV absorbance on a Nanodrop 2000c. The germline V gene (reference sequence) supplies CDR1 LNHNV and CDR2 YYDKDF. The V end loses 1 base and the J end loses 5 bases, and a stretch of 26 bases separates them. Its CDR3 holds 19 amino acids, cysteine through phenylalanine. The sequence is cut down to CDR3 DNA, 57 bases in frame from base 1.

The sample taken for sequencing was naive CD8+ T cells from PBMCs. Taken with the paper, the label for cell subset or site translates to: CD45RA+CCR7+. The TCR comes from a man aged 18 to 35 in good health. Some clones in this sample may be carry-over from other donors' samples. The receptor chain draws on TRBV15 and TRBJ2-5, with a tentative D gene TRBD2 over 6 matching bases. The DNA is TGTGCCACCAGCAGAGTTTGGGCGGGGAAAGGGTCCCAGATGGAGACCCAGTACTTC. Its amino acids are CATSRVWAGKGSQMETQYF. Here the CDR3 is joined to the reference TRBV15 and TRBJ2-5 genes, and the full variable domain is: DAMVIQNPRYQVTQFGKPVTLSCSQTLNHNVMYWYQQKSSQAPKLLFHYYDKDFNNEADTPDNFQSRRPNTSFCFLDIRSPGLGDTAMYLCATSRVWAGKGSQMETQYFGPGTRLLVL.